Shown below are 27 T cell receptor beta chains from a single sample sequenced in a study of T-cell memory formation after mild COVID-19. Each CDR3 protein gets one entry after TCRdb re-called the 5' RACE reads with MiXCR. The sample lists about half a million distinct CDR3 sequences, 15% to 20% occurring once. The sequencing input was PBMCs or a T cell subset sorted from them (not recorded which). These receptors were taken from an adult woman who had mild COVID-19 (a few samples of this study predate the infection). Cell type and time point are not known.

The chain combines TRBV14 with TRBJ2-1, with 9 bases that match TRBD2. This CDR3 spans 17 amino acids. Germline V gene data show CDR1 as SGHDN and CDR2 as FVKESK. After removal of 0 bases from V and 6 bases from J, the junction contained 9 bases not matched to a gene. The CDR3 region is CASSQERWGLASNEQFF. The CDR3 DNA reads as TGTGCCAGCAGCCAAGAGAGGTGGGGACTAGCAAGCAATGAGCAGTTCTTC.

There are many counts of this clonotype. The genes are TRBV7-2 and TRBJ2-7, with D unclear. This CDR3 contains 15 residues. V dropped 4 bases and J dropped 3 bases, with 16 bases sitting between them. The germline V gene has CDR1 SGHTA and CDR2 FQGNSA. The CDR3: CASSSPLPLGYEQYF. In DNA, the CDR3 is TGTGCCAGCAGCTCCCCCCTCCCCCTCGGCTACGAGCAGTACTTC.

This clonotype showed up just a few times. V gene TRBV12-3 or TRBV12-4 combines with J gene TRBJ1-5; D remains ambiguous. The CDR3 has 16 amino acids. V shed 0 bases and J shed 0 bases, with 9 bases lying between them. The CDR3 nucleotides read TGTGCCAGCAGTTTAGCCGGACCGAATAGCAATCAGCCCCAGCATTTT. Its protein product is CASSLAGPNSNQPQHF.

The rearrangement joins TRBV4-1 to TRBJ2-5; 13 nucleotides agree with TRBD2. The CDR3 runs 16 residues. The V gene's germline CDR1 is MGHRA and CDR2 YSYEKL. J was trimmed by 3 bases and V by 0 bases; bases with no gene match: 1. CDR3 sequence (DNA): TGCGCCAGCAGCCAAGAGGGACTAGCGGGGAAAGAGACCCAGTACTTC. It yields the protein CASSQEGLAGKETQYF.

This clonotype was detected ten times or more. This sequence joins TRBV27 and TRBJ1-2; D might be TRBD1 (5 bases). V was shortened by 5 bases and J by 8 bases, with 18 bases between the two germline ends. Looked up from germline, CDR1 is MNHEY and CDR2 is SMNVEV (reference sequence). The length of the CDR3 is 14 residues. The CDR3 nucleotides are TGTGCCAGCAGTCCTCCCGGGGGGAGGGGAGGCTACACCTTC. Its protein product is CASSPPGGRGGYTF.

This clonotype was seen ten or more times. The V and J genes are TRBV7-9 and TRBJ2-1, with D possibly being TRBD2 (6 bases). This CDR3 is 16 amino acids long. Germline loops: CDR1 SEHNR, CDR2 FQNEAQ (reference sequence). V was pared by 5 bases and J by 2 bases, with 16 bases between. The CDR3 DNA is TGTGCCAGCAGCCCACCGGACTATCCCCCCTACAATGAGCAGTTCTTC. This gives the protein CASSPPDYPPYNEQFF.

V is TRBV12-3 or TRBV12-4 and J is TRBJ2-2, with TRBD2 identical over 7 bases. The ends lost 6 bases at V and 6 bases at J; junction bases unmatched: 13. CDR3 size: 16 residues. The CDR3 bases are TGTGCCAGCAGCAGAGACGGGCGGGAGAAGTCCGGGGAGCTGTTTTTT. Translated, it gives CASSRDGREKSGELFF.

The CDR3 loop is CASSYSGVAGNTIYF. The CDR3 nucleotides are TGTGCCAGCAGTTACTCTGGGGTCGCTGGAAACACCATATATTTT. The V gene is TRBV6-6, the J gene TRBJ1-3; D is ambiguous. This CDR3 region has 15 residues. V shed 0 bases and J shed 2 bases, with 8 bases lying between them. Looked up from germline, CDR1 is MNHNY and CDR2 is SVGAGI (reference sequence).

This rearrangement joins TRBV6-5 to TRBJ1-5; 12 nucleotides align to TRBD1. The junction had 5 bases not matched to a gene; V was cut back by 4 bases and J by 7 bases. The CDR3 is 15 amino acids. Germline CDR1 MNHEY, CDR2 SVGAGI. The CDR3 sequence is CASSSGTGGRQPQHF. The CDR3 nucleotides are TGTGCCAGCAGTTCCGGGACAGGGGGCCGGCAGCCCCAGCATTTT.

This chain joins TRBV5-1 and TRBJ2-5, with 9 bases fitting TRBD1. The CDR3 covers 15 residues. Germline loops: CDR1 SGHRS, CDR2 YFSETQ. V shed 3 bases, J shed 5 bases, and the junction held 8 bases outside the gene matches. The CDR3, as DNA: TGCGCCAGCAGCTCCCCCGGGACAGGGTGGGAGACCCAGTACTTC. It codes for CASSSPGTGWETQYF.

The chain links TRBV18 to TRBJ2-7; unclear D gene. Germline V gene data show CDR1 as KGHSH and CDR2 as LQKENI. CDR3 length: 12 amino acids. The V end lost 2 bases, the J end lost 6 bases, and 8 bases lay between the germline ends. CDR3 DNA: TGTGCCAGCTCACCAGGGAATGGCGAGCAGTACTTC. It is translated as CASSPGNGEQYF.

This clonotype occurred a few times. V is TRBV20-1 and J is TRBJ1-2; D is undetermined. Germline-derived CDR1 and CDR2 are DFQATT and SNEGSKA (reference sequence). The CDR3 contains 13 residues. Trimming pared 0 bases from V and 8 bases from J, leaving 13 bases between. The DNA for the CDR3 is TGCAGTGCTAGAGATGTGACGAGCAAAGGCTACACCTTC. Translated: CSARDVTSKGYTF.

This chain uses TRBV9 with TRBJ2-1; no reliable D call. The CDR3 is 17 amino acids. V lost 1 base to trimming and J lost 0 bases, with 14 bases between them. Per germline, CDR1 SGDLS and CDR2 YYNGEE. Here the CDR3 reads CASSVSTGLYSYNEQFF. The CDR3 DNA follows: TGTGCCAGCAGCGTATCGACTGGCTTATACTCCTACAATGAGCAGTTCTTC.

This clonotype has at least ten counts. The chain joins TRBV5-5 to TRBJ2-1; D unclear. V lost 4 bases, J lost 5 bases, and 19 bases lay in between. CDR1 is SGHKS, CDR2 YYEKEE, per germline (reference sequence). CDR3 length: 16 residues. CDR3 sequence (DNA): TGTGCCAGCAGCATTACCGGGCTTCGCCCCGACAATGAGCAGTTCTTC. Translated, it gives CASSITGLRPDNEQFF.

This clonotype appeared a few times. V and J are TRBV7-9 and TRBJ2-7; the match to TRBD2 covers 13 bases. The J segment lost 2 bases and the V segment lost 5 bases, leaving 6 bases of the junction unmatched. CDR3 length equals 16 residues. Germline assignment: CDR1 SEHNR and CDR2 FQNEAQ (reference sequence). The CDR3 here is CASSPETSGGTYEQYF. CDR3 in DNA: TGTGCCAGCAGCCCGGAGACTAGCGGGGGGACCTACGAGCAGTACTTC.

This clonotype was seen only a few times. The V and J genes are TRBV5-4 and TRBJ2-1, with 8 bases identical to TRBD2. The ends lost 2 bases at V and 7 bases at J; junction bases unmatched: 5. CDR3 length equals 14 residues. CDR1 is SGHNT and CDR2 is YYREEE in the germline V gene (reference sequence). For the CDR3, the DNA is TGTGCCAGCAGCTTAACGGGAGGGCCAAATGAGCAGTTCTTC. This codes for CASSLTGGPNEQFF.

The chain uses TRBV19 and TRBJ1-5; TRBD1 matches at 7 bases. J lost 1 base, V lost 8 bases, and 8 bases had no gene match. Germline V gene sequence: CDR1 LNHDA, CDR2 SQIVND (reference sequence). The CDR3 has 15 amino acids. The CDR3 loop is CASLGDRRSNQPQHF. The CDR3 region has the DNA TGTGCCAGTTTGGGGGACAGACGGAGCAATCAGCCCCAGCATTTT.

V gene TRBV2 combines with J gene TRBJ2-2; TRBD1 matches 9 bases. With 6 bases clipped from V and 4 bases from J, the junction kept 9 bases outside the gene matches. The length of the CDR3 is 16 residues. Looked up from germline, CDR1 is SNHLY and CDR2 is FYNNEI. The CDR3: CASRSTGGEGTGELFF. As DNA, the CDR3 is TGTGCCAGCAGATCGACAGGGGGTGAGGGCACCGGGGAGCTGTTTTTT.

The chain joins TRBV4-1 to TRBJ1-1; 9 bases agree with TRBD1. Germline CDR1 and CDR2: MGHRA and YSYEKL. The CDR3 extends over 13 amino acids. J gave up 10 bases and V 2 bases, and 5 bases lay outside the gene matches. CDR3 sequence (DNA): TGCGCCAGCAGCCAACCGGGACAGGGAAGAGCTTTCTTT. It codes for CASSQPGQGRAFF.

The chain links TRBV6-6 to TRBJ2-5; possibly TRBD1 or TRBD2 for D (7 bases each). This CDR3 is 16 amino acids long. Germline assignment: CDR1 MNHNY and CDR2 SVGAGI (reference sequence). Trimming pared 7 bases from V and 5 bases from J, leaving 23 bases between. The CDR3 DNA sequence: TGTGCCAGCACCCGAGCCCGACAGGGAGGGGTTGAGACCCAGTACTTC. Protein product: CASTRARQGGVETQYF.

The chain links TRBV3-1 to TRBJ2-5, with 10 bases matching TRBD2. Germline lookup yields CDR1 LGHDT and CDR2 YNNKEL (reference sequence). The V gene end was trimmed by 4 bases and the J gene end by 0 bases; junction bases not matched to a gene: 11. The CDR3 is 18 amino acids. The CDR3 bases are TGTGCCAGCAGCCTTCGTATAGCGGGGGGCTTTGACCAAGAGACCCAGTACTTC. Translated: CASSLRIAGGFDQETQYF.

This clonotype was counted many times. V is TRBV5-1 and J is TRBJ2-5, with no clear D. CDR1 and CDR2 from the germline V gene are SGHRS and YFSETQ. V was pared by 3 bases and J by 5 bases, with 14 bases between. The CDR3 has 14 residues. CDR3 protein: CASSYGYSQETQYF. The DNA for the CDR3 is TGCGCCAGCAGCTACGGATACAGCCAGGAGACCCAGTACTTC.

This clonotype was seen only a few times. The rearrangement joins TRBV18 to TRBJ2-1; D is uncertain. The V gene lost 0 bases and the J gene lost 8 bases, with 11 bases spanning the gap. This CDR3 is built from 14 residues. Germline-derived CDR1 and CDR2 are KGHSH and LQKENI. The CDR3 spells CASSPPVLLDEQFF. The CDR3 DNA sequence: TGTGCCAGCTCACCACCGGTGTTGCTTGATGAGCAGTTCTTC.

The V and J genes are TRBV5-4 and TRBJ1-1, with D possibly TRBD1 on 6 matching bases. CDR3 size: 15 residues. The germline V gene encodes CDR1 SGHNT and CDR2 YYREEE (reference sequence). V lost 0 bases and J lost 0, with 9 bases in between. DNA of the CDR3: TGTGCCAGCAGCTTGGCCAGGGGACTGAACACTGAAGCTTTCTTT. It codes for CASSLARGLNTEAFF.

Only a few counts were recorded for this clonotype. The chain combines TRBV7-9 with TRBJ1-1; 7 nucleotides match TRBD1. The V gene's germline CDR1 is SEHNR and CDR2 FQNEAQ (reference sequence). V lost 5 bases and J lost 6; bases outside the gene matches: 6. This CDR3 region has 13 residues. The CDR3 reads CASSHRTGPEAFF. CDR3 DNA: TGTGCCAGCAGCCACCGGACAGGCCCTGAAGCTTTCTTT.

To note about this clonotype: The junction departs from the called germline gene at one end, perhaps through a read error. The CDR3 bases are TGTGCCAGGAGTTTAAACAGGGGTGGTAATCAGCCCCAGCATTTT. Amino acids: CARSLNRGGNQPQHF. The rearrangement joins TRBV12-3 or TRBV12-4 to TRBJ1-5; 7 bases match TRBD1. This CDR3 is built from 15 residues.

This clonotype showed up just a few times. The chain joins TRBV27 to TRBJ1-2, with D perhaps TRBD1 (5 bases). Germline V CDR1 and CDR2: MNHEY, SMNVEV (reference sequence). This CDR3 is built from 14 residues. V was shortened by 2 bases and J by 4 bases, with 11 bases between the two germline ends. The DNA of the CDR3 is TGTGCCAGCAGTTTAGCAGGGAGAGGCTATGGCTACACCTTC. Amino acids: CASSLAGRGYGYTF.